Below, 27 T cell receptor beta chains from the same sample are listed, as sequenced in a study of monozygotic twins with inflammatory bowel disease. TCRdb re-called the 5' RACE reads and catalogs CDR3 proteins one per entry, DNA excluded. This sample carries about 380,000 distinct CDR3 sequences, with 2.6% going to the ten biggest clones. The specimen sequenced was blood. The receptor source for this set is a human donor with ulcerative colitis or Crohn's disease, or a healthy co-twin of an affected twin (not recorded which).

This rearrangement joins TRBV7-8 to TRBJ1-1; TCRdb reports TRBD1, a call that lacks DNA to check it against. Germline V lookup: CDR1 SGHVS, CDR2 FQNEAQ. There are 12 residues in the CDR3. The CDR3 protein is CASSRGVGEAFF.

The gene calls are TRBV20-1 and TRBJ2-5; no DNA is available, so the TRBD2 call from TCRdb remains unchecked. The length of the CDR3 is 15 residues. The germline V gene encodes CDR1 DFQATT and CDR2 SNEGSKA (reference sequence). This CDR3 is CSARGGRGMAETQYF.

This chain uses TRBV2 with TRBJ2-1; TCRdb's D call, TRBD2, is unchecked because there is no DNA. The length of the CDR3 is 16 residues. From germline, CDR1 is SNHLY and CDR2 FYNNEI. The CDR3 is CASSPGLAGEFDEQFF. Looking up the rest from reference TRBV2 and TRBJ2-1 gives the full variable domain: EPEVTQTPSHQVTQMGQEVILRCVPISNHLYFYWYRQILGQKVEFLVSFYNNEISEKSEIFDDQFSVERPDGSNFTLKIRSTKLEDSAMYFCASSPGLAGEFDEQFFGPGTRLTVL.

The V call is TRBV7-9, the J call TRBJ2-7; as DNA is missing, the TRBD1 call by TCRdb cannot be tested. Germline CDR1 and CDR2: SEHNR and FQNEAQ (reference sequence). This CDR3 is built from 14 residues. The CDR3 is CASSLRDRAYEQYF.

The rearrangement uses TRBV7-2 and TRBJ1-2. The CDR3 totals 12 residues. CDR1 SGHTA and CDR2 FQGNSA come from the germline V gene. The CDR3 is CASSYKSYGYTF.

V is TRBV20-1 and J is TRBJ2-6. The CDR3 covers 14 residues. Germline V lookup: CDR1 DFQATT, CDR2 SNEGSKA (reference sequence). This chain's CDR3 is CSARDRSGANVLTF.

V gene TRBV27 combines with J gene TRBJ1-6; TCRdb reports TRBD1, a call that lacks DNA to check it against. The CDR3 totals 19 residues. CDR1 and CDR2 (germline): MNHEY, SMNVEV (reference sequence). CDR3 in amino acids: CASSLFVQGGSSYNSPLHF.

The CDR3 sequence: CASSPNSPLQDTQYF. The chain links TRBV5-8 to TRBJ2-3; the D call of TRBD2 rests on TCRdb alone, since no DNA is present to check it. Germline V gene data show CDR1 as SGHTS and CDR2 as YDEGEE. This CDR3 spans 15 amino acids.

V and J are TRBV5-1 and TRBJ2-5; the D call from TCRdb, TRBD1, cannot be confirmed without DNA. This CDR3 region has 14 residues. Germline V gives CDR1 SGHRS, CDR2 YFSETQ. CDR3 sequence: CASSPLQGIETQYF.

This chain joins TRBV7-8 and TRBJ2-2; the TCRdb call, TRBD1, lacks DNA for checking. The germline gives CDR1 SGHVS, CDR2 FQNEAQ. The CDR3 runs to 17 residues. The CDR3 reads CASSSSFGGGPDGELFF. Full variable domain (remainder filled in from reference TRBV7-8 and TRBJ2-2): GAGVSQSPRYKVAKRGQDVALRCDPISGHVSLFWYQQALGQGPEFLTYFQNEAQLDKSGLPSDRFFAERPEGSVSTLKIQRTQQEDSAVYLCASSSSFGGGPDGELFFGEGSRLTVL.

V is TRBV5-4 and J is TRBJ2-3; checking the TCRdb D call of TRBD1 is not possible without DNA. Germline loops: CDR1 SGHNT, CDR2 YYREEE (reference sequence). This CDR3 is 15 amino acids long. This chain's CDR3 is CASNLLGGATDTQYF.

CDR3 sequence reads: CASRPGTSSYEQYF. The V and J genes are TRBV6-2 or TRBV6-3 and TRBJ2-7; TCRdb gives TRBD1 as the D gene, but with no DNA this cannot be confirmed. The CDR3 sequence is 14 residues long. Germline V gene lookup returns CDR1 MNHEY and CDR2 SVGEGT.

The chain uses TRBV5-6 and TRBJ2-1. CDR3 size: 15 residues. Germline values: CDR1 SGHDT, CDR2 YYEEEE. CDR3: CASSPDRSEYNEQFF.

This sequence joins TRBV5-5 and TRBJ2-5. Looked up from germline, CDR1 is SGHKS and CDR2 is YYEKEE (reference sequence). The CDR3 consists of 15 residues. CDR3: CASSLAGMNQETQYF.

V is TRBV11-1 and J is TRBJ2-5; the D call of TRBD1 rests on TCRdb alone, since no DNA is present to check it. The CDR3 runs to 16 residues. Germline-derived CDR1 and CDR2 are SGHAT and FQDESV (reference sequence). CDR3 residues: CASSPPGPTIQETQYF.

The V and J genes are TRBV5-1 and TRBJ1-1; the D gene TCRdb calls, TRBD1, cannot be checked with no DNA. Per the germline V gene, CDR1 is SGHRS and CDR2 is YFSETQ. This CDR3 comprises 17 residues. CDR3 region: CASSLARTQGAETEAFF.

V usage is TRBV7-2 and J usage is TRBJ1-5. Germline V CDR1 and CDR2: SGHTA, FQGNSA. This CDR3 spans 16 amino acids. CDR3 amino acids: CASSSQGGQFNQPQHF.

The chain has TRBV4-1 and TRBJ1-5; TCRdb names TRBD1, which stays unverified in the absence of DNA. Germline V CDR1 and CDR2: MGHRA, YSYEKL. The CDR3 extends over 13 amino acids. The CDR3 spells CASSEMGGQPQHF.

The V and J genes are TRBV6-1 and TRBJ1-1; TCRdb outputs TRBD1, but without DNA this stays unchecked. This CDR3 is 13 amino acids long. Germline V gene lookup returns CDR1 MNHNS and CDR2 SASEGT. Here the CDR3 reads CASSAARVGEAFF.

The J gene is TRBJ2-7, the V gene TRBV18. Germline V CDR1 and CDR2: KGHSH, LQKENI. The CDR3 is made up of 14 amino acids. CDR3 protein: CASSPSEISYEQYF.

The chain links TRBV7-2 to TRBJ2-2; TCRdb names TRBD2, which stays unverified in the absence of DNA. The germline V gene encodes CDR1 SGHTA and CDR2 FQGNSA. CDR3 length: 15 residues. This CDR3 reads CASSASTSLGWELFF. Complete variable domain (other parts from reference TRBV7-2 and TRBJ2-2): GAGVSQSPSNKVTEKGKDVELRCDPISGHTALYWYRQSLGQGLEFLIYFQGNSAPDKSGLPSDRFSAERTGGSVSTLTIQRTQQEDSAVYLCASSASTSLGWELFFGEGSRLTVL.

The chain couples TRBV7-2 to TRBJ2-3; TCRdb outputs TRBD2, but without DNA this stays unchecked. Looked up from germline, CDR1 is SGHTA and CDR2 is FQGNSA. This CDR3 spans 17 amino acids. CDR3: CASSLRTSGGFTDTQYF.

The V call is TRBV3-1, the J call TRBJ1-2. This CDR3 comprises 13 residues. The germline CDR1 and CDR2 sequences are LGHDT and YNNKEL (reference sequence). CDR3 residues: CASSQRNPYGYTF.

This chain joins TRBV6-5 and TRBJ2-7; with no DNA, the TCRdb D assignment of TRBD1 cannot be verified. CDR1 is MNHEY, CDR2 SVGAGI, per germline. The CDR3 consists of 18 residues. Here the CDR3 reads CASSQVFPGQLIHGEQYF.

This sequence joins TRBV4-3 and TRBJ1-5; TCRdb gives TRBD1 as the D gene, but with no DNA this cannot be confirmed. CDR1 LGHNA and CDR2 YSLEER come from the germline V gene. The CDR3 totals 18 residues. CDR3 sequence: CASSQEASTQGHNQPQHF.

The V and J genes are TRBV28 and TRBJ2-3; without DNA, the TCRdb call of TRBD1 cannot be checked. Germline CDR1 and CDR2: MDHEN and SYDVKM. This CDR3 has 13 residues. CDR3 loop: CASSSPPGGTQYF.

The chain has TRBV20-1 and TRBJ2-1; as DNA is missing, the TRBD2 call by TCRdb cannot be tested. The CDR3 has 14 residues. Germline assignment: CDR1 DFQATT and CDR2 SNEGSKA (reference sequence). CDR3 amino acids: CSATGTSGSPEQFF.